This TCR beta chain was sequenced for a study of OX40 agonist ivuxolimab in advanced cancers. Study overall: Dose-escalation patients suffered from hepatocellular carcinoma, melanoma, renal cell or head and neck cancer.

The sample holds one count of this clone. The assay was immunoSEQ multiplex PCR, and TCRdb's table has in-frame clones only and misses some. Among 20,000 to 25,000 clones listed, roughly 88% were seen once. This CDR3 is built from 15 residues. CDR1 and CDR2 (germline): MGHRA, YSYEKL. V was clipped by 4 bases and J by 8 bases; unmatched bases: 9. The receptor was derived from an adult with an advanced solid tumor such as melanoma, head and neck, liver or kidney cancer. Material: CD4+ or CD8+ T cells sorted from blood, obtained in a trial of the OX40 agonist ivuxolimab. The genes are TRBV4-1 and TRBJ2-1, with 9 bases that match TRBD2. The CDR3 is CASSPSGREGHEQFF. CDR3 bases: TGCGCCAGCAGCCCTTCTGGGCGGGAGGGCCATGAGCAGTTCTTC.